Sequencing of this T cell receptor beta chain was carried out in a study of blood T cells in healthy people across ages. Study-level results: TCR beta diversity was tightly associated with the proportion of naive T cells. More naive CD4+ cells and higher diversity were found in long-lived than in aged donors.

The germline V and J ends were trimmed by 6 bases and 0 bases, with 23 bases remaining between them. Germline V CDR1 and CDR2: LNHNV, YYDKDF (reference sequence). The CDR3 extends over 18 amino acids. The second PCR ran 7 to 11 cycles with a sample-barcoded 5' primer and J-beta primers. One entry per CDR3 protein, called by TCRdb with MiXCR from the 5' RACE reads. The sample includes about 930,000 distinct CDR3 sequences, 25% to 35% seen only once; the top ten take 9.5% to 13%. This clonotype was counted at least ten times. Antigen: not known. These data are also associated with another study on T cells of mothers and their children. That source notes: Each donor was one of three healthy Caucasian mothers or one of their six children.

The sequence came from a woman between 40 and 50 years old in good health. The source material was blood. V usage is TRBV15 and J usage is TRBJ2-5; no clear D. In DNA, the CDR3 is TGTGCCACCAGTCAGGCGCGACCCTTTCGTGAGTACCAAGAGACCCAGTACTTC. It is translated as CATSQARPFREYQETQYF.